These 22 T cell receptor beta chains originate from one sample sequenced in a study of OX40 agonist ivuxolimab in advanced cancers. Using immunoSEQ multiplex PCR, the repertoire was profiled, and TCRdb retains in-frame clones only, with some absent. This sample yields about 48,000 clones, of which around 89% are seen a single time; about a third belongs to the top ten. This specimen was CD4+ or CD8+ T cells sorted from blood, taken in a trial of the OX40 agonist ivuxolimab. Source of these receptors: an adult with an advanced solid tumor such as melanoma, head and neck, liver or kidney cancer.

V usage is TRBV28 and J usage is TRBJ1-5; D is unresolved. CDR1 MDHEN and CDR2 SYDVKM come from the germline V gene. V lost 3 bases and J lost 6, with 3 bases in between. This CDR3 is built from 11 residues. The CDR3 spells CASSFSQPQHF. CDR3 coding DNA: TGTGCCAGCAGTTTTTCTCAGCCCCAGCATTTT.

The chain recombines TRBV5-1 with TRBJ2-1, with a possible D match to TRBD1 (6 bases). Trimming removed 0 bases at V and 3 bases at J, with 13 bases between. CDR1 is SGHRS, CDR2 YFSETQ, per germline. The CDR3 extends over 16 amino acids. The chain's CDR3 is CASSLAGQGIYNEQFF. CDR3 DNA sequence: TGCGCCAGCAGCTTGGCGGGTCAGGGGATCTACAATGAGCAGTTCTTC.

Worth noting for this clone: An end of the junction differs from the germline gene, which may be a read error. This sequence joins TRBV6-1 and TRBJ2-7; no clear D. The CDR3 has 16 residues. The germline V gene encodes CDR1 MNHNS and CDR2 SASEGT. CDR3 sequence (DNA): TGTGCCAGCAGTCAAGCTCGGACCGGCGCATCCTACGAGCAGTACTTC. Residues: CASSQARTGASYEQYF.

The V call is TRBV27, the J call TRBJ2-5; 7 bases map to TRBD2. The CDR3 has 16 amino acids. After removal of 7 bases from V and 2 bases from J, the junction contained 13 bases not matched to a gene. Germline V gene lookup returns CDR1 MNHEY and CDR2 SMNVEV (reference sequence). CDR3 in DNA: TGTGCCAGCACCCCCAGTCGCGGGAGATTACAAGAGACCCAGTACTTC. Protein product: CASTPSRGRLQETQYF.

The V and J genes are TRBV7-9 and TRBJ2-7; 10 bases align to TRBD1. CDR1 and CDR2 (germline): SEHNR, FQNEAQ (reference sequence). The CDR3 totals 13 residues. Unmatched junction bases numbered 5, after V lost 6 bases and J lost 6 bases. This chain's CDR3 is CASSPGQGGEQYF. CDR3 coding DNA: TGTGCCAGCAGTCCCGGACAGGGGGGCGAGCAGTACTTC.

The chain employs TRBV2 and TRBJ2-5; 10 bases map to TRBD2. The DNA end lines up better with TRBJ2-7; the J call may be wrong. The V gene's germline CDR1 is SNHLY and CDR2 FYNNEI. CDR3 size: 15 residues. In nucleotides, the CDR3 is TGTGCCAGCAGTGGAGCAGCGGGAGGGACCTACGAGCAGTACTTC. The encoded protein is CASSGAAGGTYEQYF.

The chain employs TRBV19 and TRBJ2-1; 8 bases match TRBD2. Unmatched junction bases numbered 4, after V lost 3 bases and J lost 6 bases. CDR1 and CDR2 from the germline V gene are LNHDA and SQIVND (reference sequence). This CDR3 spans 14 amino acids. The CDR3 DNA is TGTGCCAGTAGTATGGGCGGGGGGAGCAATGAGCAGTTCTTC. Encoded protein: CASSMGGGSNEQFF.

The V gene is TRBV5-8, the J gene TRBJ1-1, with D maybe TRBD1 (6 bases). The CDR3 loop spans 14 amino acids. V was trimmed by 4 bases and J by 0 bases, leaving 10 bases between them. Germline values: CDR1 SGHTS, CDR2 YDEGEE. The DNA for the CDR3 is TGTGCCAGCAGCATCGGACAGATGAACACTGAAGCTTTCTTT. Encoded protein: CASSIGQMNTEAFF.

The V gene is TRBV6-4, the J gene TRBJ1-1; D call uncertain. V lost 3 bases, J lost 5 bases, and 7 bases lay in between. The germline CDR1 and CDR2 sequences are MRHNA and SNTAGT. This CDR3 has 12 residues. CDR3 residues: CASSEGGTEAFF. For the CDR3, the DNA is TGTGCCAGCAGTGAGGGTGGTACTGAAGCTTTCTTT.

This chain connects TRBV5-1 to TRBJ2-2; D unresolved. The CDR3 has 15 residues. Deletions cut 2 bases from V and 3 bases from J, with 11 bases between. The germline CDR1 and CDR2 sequences are SGHRS and YFSETQ. The CDR3 bases are TGCGCCAGCAGCTTTATCTGGCAGGACACCGGGGAGCTGTTTTTT. The encoded protein is CASSFIWQDTGELFF.

The chain employs TRBV7-3 and TRBJ2-7; 11 bases are shared with TRBD1. The CDR3 length is 15 residues. Looked up from germline, CDR1 is SGHTA and CDR2 is FQGTGA. Unmatched junction bases numbered 8, after V lost 5 bases and J lost 5 bases. CDR3 protein: CASSPTGTGGDEQYF. The CDR3 DNA is TGTGCCAGCAGCCCGACCGGGACAGGGGGGGACGAGCAGTACTTC.

The chain couples TRBV14 to TRBJ1-1; tentatively, D is TRBD1 (5 bases). The V gene's germline CDR1 is SGHDN and CDR2 FVKESK. V was trimmed by 1 base and J by 0 bases, leaving 9 bases between them. The CDR3 is 15 amino acids. This CDR3 reads CASSQGTGVNTEAFF. The DNA of the CDR3 is TGTGCCAGCAGCCAAGGGACGGGGGTGAACACTGAAGCTTTCTTT.

V gene TRBV5-4 combines with J gene TRBJ2-4; D not certain. This CDR3 contains 14 residues. V lost 0 bases to trimming and J lost 4 bases, with 8 bases between them. Germline V gene lookup returns CDR1 SGHNT and CDR2 YYREEE (reference sequence). The DNA of the CDR3 is TGTGCCAGCAGCTTGGAAGGGTCAAAAAACATTCAGTACTTC. It translates to CASSLEGSKNIQYF.

The chain joins TRBV19 to TRBJ1-1, with 8 bases matching TRBD1. The V and J ends lost 3 bases and 1 base, in that order; junction bases with no gene match: 1. The CDR3 runs 14 residues. The germline gives CDR1 LNHDA, CDR2 SQIVND (reference sequence). The CDR3 DNA is TGTGCCAGTAGTATGGGACAGGCGAACACTGAAGCTTTCTTT. Translation: CASSMGQANTEAFF.

This CDR3 is CASSYSGGPGYEQYF. Here the CDR3 DNA reads TGTGCCAGCAGTTACTCGGGGGGGCCGGGGTACGAGCAGTACTTC. This chain connects TRBV6-5 to TRBJ2-7, with D perhaps TRBD2 (7 bases). Germline CDR1 is MNHEY and CDR2 is SVGAGI. The CDR3 extends over 15 amino acids. V was pared by 0 bases and J by 4 bases, with 13 bases between.

With regard to this clone: The sample has other DNA sequences that encode this CDR3 too. V is TRBV7-9 and J is TRBJ1-1; D is unclear. This CDR3 is 12 amino acids long. Looked up from germline, CDR1 is SEHNR and CDR2 is FQNEAQ (reference sequence). Trimming pared 5 bases from V and 4 bases from J, leaving 8 bases between. CDR3 region: CASSPGGTEAFF. In nucleotides, the CDR3 is TGTGCCAGCAGCCCCGGCGGCACTGAAGCTTTCTTT.

V and J are TRBV6-1 and TRBJ2-5, with a weak D call TRBD2 (5 bases). Germline V gene sequence: CDR1 MNHNS, CDR2 SASEGT. V gave up 5 bases and J gave up 3 bases, with 7 bases separating them. The CDR3 runs to 12 residues. This CDR3 is CASSPTKETQYF. CDR3 coding DNA: TGTGCCAGCAGTCCGACTAAAGAGACCCAGTACTTC.

This chain connects TRBV4-1 to TRBJ1-6; D gene unclear. Germline-derived CDR1 and CDR2 are MGHRA and YSYEKL. CDR3 length equals 16 residues. Trimming left V 0 bases short and J 0 bases short, with 6 bases between. CDR3 sequence reads: CASSQESSSYNSPLHF. DNA of the CDR3: TGCGCCAGCAGCCAAGAGAGTAGCTCCTATAATTCACCCCTCCACTTT.

The V call is TRBV19, the J call TRBJ1-2; possibly TRBD1 for D (6 bases). This CDR3 is built from 13 residues. CDR1 is LNHDA, CDR2 SQIVND, per germline (reference sequence). The V and J ends lost 7 bases and 3 bases respectively, with 12 bases between them. CDR3 sequence reads: CASTQGIYYGYTF. The CDR3 region has the DNA TGTGCCAGTACCCAGGGGATTTACTATGGCTACACCTTC.

The rearrangement uses TRBV29-1 and TRBJ2-7; D perhaps matches TRBD2 (5 bases). In germline, CDR1 is SQVTM, CDR2 ANQGSEA. V lost 5 bases, J lost 1 base, and 9 bases lay in between. The CDR3 is 12 amino acids. The CDR3 sequence is CSVIAPSYEQYF. In DNA, the CDR3 is TGCAGCGTTATAGCGCCTTCCTACGAGCAGTACTTC.

The J gene is TRBJ2-1, the V gene TRBV10-1, with D hard to call. Germline lookup yields CDR1 WNHNN and CDR2 SYGVQD (reference sequence). Trimming cost V 3 bases and J 13 bases, with 1 base left between them. This CDR3 contains 8 residues. CDR3 in DNA: TGCGCCAGCAGTGAACAGTTCTTC. Its translation is CASSEQFF.

This chain links TRBV19 with TRBJ2-1; 11 bases are a match to TRBD2. Germline CDR1 and CDR2: LNHDA and SQIVND (reference sequence). The junction had 7 bases not matched to a gene; V was cut back by 5 bases and J by 10 bases. This CDR3 is 14 amino acids long. CDR3 region: CASSWGSGGVEQFF. CDR3 coding DNA: TGTGCCAGTAGTTGGGGTAGCGGGGGGGTGGAGCAGTTCTTC. Full variable domain (missing parts from reference TRBV19 and TRBJ2-1): DGGITQSPKYLFRKEGQNVTLSCEQNLNHDAMYWYRQDPGQGLRLIYYSQIVNDFQKGDIAEGYSVSREKKESFPLTVTSAQKNPTAFYLCASSWGSGGVEQFFGPGTRLTVL.